One and the same sample provided the 3 T cell receptor beta chains below, sequenced in a study of cytomegalovirus exposure and HLA in healthy donors. TCRdb's copy holds only in-frame clones and misses some; the assay was immunoSEQ multiplex PCR. The data show approximately 180,000 clones, around nine tenths seen once. Material: PBMCs. Receptors were obtained from a woman in her 30s in good health and CMV-seronegative.

The V call is TRBV7-2, the J call TRBJ2-5; D gene uncertain. This CDR3 spans 14 amino acids. Germline CDR1 and CDR2: SGHTA and FQGNSA. V lost 3 bases, J lost 1 base, and 9 bases lay in between. CDR3 sequence (DNA): TGTGCCAGCAGCTTTTGGCAACCCCAAGAGACCCAGTACTTC. Translated: CASSFWQPQETQYF. Using reference TRBV7-2 and TRBJ2-5 for the parts outside the CDR3, the full variable domain is GAGVSQSPSNKVTEKGKDVELRCDPISGHTALYWYRQSLGQGLEFLIYFQGNSAPDKSGLPSDRFSAERTGGSVSTLTIQRTQQEDSAVYLCASSFWQPQETQYFGPGTRLLVL.

This clone was picked up a small number of times. This chain connects TRBV15 to TRBJ2-4; 7 bases line up with TRBD1. In germline, CDR1 is LNHNV, CDR2 YYDKDF (reference sequence). The trim removed 3 bases at V and 6 bases at J, leaving 8 bases unmatched. CDR3 size: 15 residues. The CDR3 spells CATSRFGTDLNIQYF. In DNA form, the CDR3 reads TGTGCCACCAGCAGGTTCGGGACAGACCTAAACATTCAGTACTTC.

The chain links TRBV19 to TRBJ2-1; 9 bases map to TRBD2. J lost 8 bases, V lost 2 bases, and 7 bases had no gene match. Germline V gene sequence: CDR1 LNHDA, CDR2 SQIVND (reference sequence). The CDR3 runs to 15 residues. The CDR3 region has the DNA TGTGCCAGTAGTATAACCGGGACTAGCTTATATGAGCAGTTCTTC. Amino acids: CASSITGTSLYEQFF.